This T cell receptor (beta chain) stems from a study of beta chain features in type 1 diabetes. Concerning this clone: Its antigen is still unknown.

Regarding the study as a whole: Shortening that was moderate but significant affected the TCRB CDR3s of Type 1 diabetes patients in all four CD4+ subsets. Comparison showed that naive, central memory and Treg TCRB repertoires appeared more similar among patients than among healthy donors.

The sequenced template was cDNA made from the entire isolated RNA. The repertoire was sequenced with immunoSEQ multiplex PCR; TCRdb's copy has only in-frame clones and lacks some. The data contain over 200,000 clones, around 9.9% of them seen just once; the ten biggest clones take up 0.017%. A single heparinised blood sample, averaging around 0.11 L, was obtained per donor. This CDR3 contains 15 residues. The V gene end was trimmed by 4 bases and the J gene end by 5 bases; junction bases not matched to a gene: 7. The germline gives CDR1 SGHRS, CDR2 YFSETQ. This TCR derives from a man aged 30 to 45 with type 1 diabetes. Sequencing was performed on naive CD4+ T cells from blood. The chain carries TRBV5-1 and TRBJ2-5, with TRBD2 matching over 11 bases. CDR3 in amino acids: CASSKTSGEGETQYF. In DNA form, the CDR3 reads TGCGCCAGCAGCAAGACTAGCGGGGAGGGGGAGACCCAGTACTTC.